The 15 T cell receptor beta chains given below trace back to one sample, sequenced in a study of OX40 agonist ivuxolimab in advanced cancers. Assay used: immunoSEQ multiplex PCR; TCRdb lists only in-frame clones, some missing. The sample consists of tens of thousands of clones, about 93% of them appearing once. The source was CD4+ or CD8+ T cells sorted from blood, collected in a trial of the OX40 agonist ivuxolimab. These receptor sequences come from an adult with an advanced solid tumor such as melanoma, head and neck, liver or kidney cancer.

The chain couples TRBV4-3 to TRBJ2-7; possible D gene TRBD1, 6 bases. The CDR3 is 11 amino acids. V was shortened by 6 bases and J by 6 bases, with 9 bases between the two germline ends. Germline V lookup: CDR1 LGHNA, CDR2 YSLEER. CDR3 amino acids: CASSAGVEQYF. In nucleotides, the CDR3 is TGCGCCAGCAGTGCAGGGGTCGAGCAGTACTTC.

This clone showed up just once. This sequence joins TRBV7-6 and TRBJ2-2, with 8 bases lining up with TRBD1. V lost 6 bases, J lost 4 bases, and 13 bases stayed unmatched. CDR3 length: 17 amino acids. The germline V gene has CDR1 SGHVS and CDR2 FNYEAQ. The CDR3 nucleotides read TGTGCCAGCAGGATACCCGGTGGGCAGGGGGCCACCGGGGAGCTGTTTTTT. It yields the protein CASRIPGGQGATGELFF.

V usage is TRBV10-3 and J usage is TRBJ2-7, with a possible D match to TRBD1 (5 bases). Deletions cut 10 bases from V and 0 bases from J, with 10 bases between. The CDR3 contains 12 residues. CDR1 and CDR2 from the germline V gene are ENHRY and SYGVKD. CDR3 residues: CATLDSSYEQYF. In DNA form, the CDR3 reads TGTGCCACTCTCGACAGCTCCTACGAGCAGTACTTC.

The V call is TRBV18, the J call TRBJ2-5, with D tentatively TRBD2 (6 bases). Germline V gene sequence: CDR1 KGHSH, CDR2 LQKENI. The CDR3 totals 16 residues. V lost 8 bases to trimming and J lost 1 base, with 20 bases between them. CDR3 residues: CASHQERALPQETQYF. DNA of the CDR3: TGTGCCAGCCACCAGGAGCGGGCCTTACCCCAAGAGACCCAGTACTTC.

The rearrangement joins TRBV27 to TRBJ1-5, with TRBD1 as a possible D gene (5 bases). V lost 5 bases, J lost 1 base, and 18 bases lay in between. The CDR3 sequence is 17 residues long. CDR1 and CDR2 from the germline V gene are MNHEY and SMNVEV (reference sequence). In DNA form, the CDR3 reads TGTGCCAGCAGTATCACCGGGCCGGGGCCCAGCAATCAGCCCCAGCATTTT. Its protein is CASSITGPGPSNQPQHF.

The gene calls are TRBV4-3 and TRBJ2-1; unclear D gene. Germline CDR1 is LGHNA and CDR2 is YSLEER. V lost 3 bases to trimming and J lost 7 bases, with 22 bases between them. This CDR3 is built from 17 residues. In DNA form, the CDR3 reads TGCGCCAGCAGCCATCCCTCGGCCATCCTCGGCGGTAATGAGCAGTTCTTC. It encodes CASSHPSAILGGNEQFF.

The chain links TRBV4-1 to TRBJ2-5; D is undetermined. This CDR3 is built from 13 residues. The germline V gene encodes CDR1 MGHRA and CDR2 YSYEKL. V lost 0 bases to trimming and J lost 3 bases, with 5 bases between them. The CDR3 coding sequence is TGCGCCAGCAGCCAAGATTGGGAAGAGACCCAGTACTTC. This encodes CASSQDWEETQYF.

The chain recombines TRBV4-1 with TRBJ2-1, with D perhaps being TRBD1 or TRBD2 (5 bases each). Trimming stripped 3 bases from V and 10 bases from J, with 10 bases between. The germline CDR1 and CDR2 sequences are MGHRA and YSYEKL. This CDR3 is built from 12 residues. CDR3 protein: CASSHPGPEQFF. CDR3 nucleotide sequence: TGCGCCAGCAGCCACCCGGGGCCAGAGCAGTTCTTC.

J is TRBJ1-1 and V is TRBV7-8; possibly TRBD1 for D (5 bases). CDR3 length equals 15 residues. Germline lookup yields CDR1 SGHVS and CDR2 FQNEAQ. V was pared by 1 base and J by 3 bases, with 12 bases between. CDR3 in DNA: TGTGCCAGCAGCTTAGGCCAGGGAATGGACACTGAAGCTTTCTTT. Its protein is CASSLGQGMDTEAFF.

The chain couples TRBV7-9 to TRBJ1-1; D is undetermined. CDR3 size: 12 residues. Germline CDR1 SEHNR, CDR2 FQNEAQ (reference sequence). Trimming cost V 7 bases and J 2 bases, with 8 bases left between them. The CDR3 region is CASTKTNTEAFF. DNA for the CDR3: TGTGCCAGCACAAAAACAAACACTGAAGCTTTCTTT.

The genes are TRBV28 and TRBJ1-2, with 8 bases fitting TRBD1. Germline V gene sequence: CDR1 MDHEN, CDR2 SYDVKM. J lost 2 bases, V lost 5 bases, and 16 bases had no gene match. CDR3 length equals 18 residues. CDR3 protein: CASSTTPRGQDFNYGYTF. CDR3 in DNA: TGTGCCAGCAGTACTACCCCTAGGGGACAGGACTTCAACTATGGCTACACCTTC.

As DNA, the CDR3 is TGCGCCAGCAGCCAAGATTTAGGGACAGGGGGCTCCCGTCCTGAAGCTTTCTTT. Translated: CASSQDLGTGGSRPEAFF. This chain joins TRBV4-3 and TRBJ1-1; 12 bases fit TRBD1. Germline assignment: CDR1 LGHNA and CDR2 YSLEER. J lost 6 bases, V lost 0 bases, and 11 bases had no gene match. The CDR3 runs to 18 residues.

The chain recombines TRBV28 with TRBJ2-2; a weak D match, TRBD1 (5 bases). CDR1 MDHEN and CDR2 SYDVKM come from the germline V gene. Trimming removed 3 bases from V and 0 bases from J, with 8 bases in between. The CDR3 covers 15 residues. CDR3 nucleotide sequence: TGTGCCAGCAGTTTTAGCAGGGCGAACACCGGGGAGCTGTTTTTT. Amino acid sequence: CASSFSRANTGELFF.

The chain links TRBV11-2 to TRBJ2-1, with D possibly TRBD2 on 5 matching bases. The CDR3 sequence is 14 residues long. Looked up from germline, CDR1 is SGHAT and CDR2 is FQNNGV. Trimming took off 0 bases at V and 9 bases at J, with 12 bases between the two ends. The CDR3, as DNA: TGTGCCAGCAGCTTAGATCGGCGCGGACTTGAGCAGTTCTTC. Protein product: CASSLDRRGLEQFF.

The chain has TRBV19 and TRBJ2-5, with 9 bases that match TRBD2. V shed 3 bases, J shed 5 bases, and the junction held 4 bases outside the gene matches. The CDR3 is 14 residues long. Germline-derived CDR1 and CDR2 are LNHDA and SQIVND (reference sequence). The CDR3: CASSISGGGETQYF. The CDR3 DNA sequence: TGTGCCAGTAGTATTAGCGGGGGAGGGGAGACCCAGTACTTC.